This T cell receptor (beta chain) was recovered during a study of T cell responses to AZD1222 COVID-19 vaccine. Germline CDR1 and CDR2: SEHNR and FQNEAQ (reference sequence). This CDR3 comprises 15 residues. Trimming took 5 bases from V and 4 from J; bases not matched to a gene: 7. Assay: immunoSEQ multiplex PCR; the TCRdb copy retains only in-frame clones and omits some. The data hold approximately 150,000 clones, with roughly nine tenths observed a single time. This receptor was taken from an adult who received the AZD1222 COVID-19 vaccine. V is TRBV7-9 and J is TRBJ1-2; TRBD1 aligns across 10 bases. The material was peripheral blood, obtained 28 days after the second AZD1222 dose. The DNA for the CDR3 is TGTGCCAGCAGCCCCAGGACAGGGGGACTCTATGGCTACACCTTC. Its protein product is CASSPRTGGLYGYTF.